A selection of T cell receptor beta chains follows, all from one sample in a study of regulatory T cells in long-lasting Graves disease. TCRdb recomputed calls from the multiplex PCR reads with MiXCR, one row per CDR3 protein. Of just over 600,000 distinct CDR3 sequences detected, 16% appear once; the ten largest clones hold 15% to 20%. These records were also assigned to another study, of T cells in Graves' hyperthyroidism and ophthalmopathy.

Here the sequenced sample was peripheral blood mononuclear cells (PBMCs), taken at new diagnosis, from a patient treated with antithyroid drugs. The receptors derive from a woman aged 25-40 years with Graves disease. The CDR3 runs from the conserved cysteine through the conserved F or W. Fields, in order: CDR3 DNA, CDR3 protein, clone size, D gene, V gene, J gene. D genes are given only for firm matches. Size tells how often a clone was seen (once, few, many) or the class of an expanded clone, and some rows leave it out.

CDR3nt: TGTGCCAGTAGTATAGCGGGCAGCAGTACAGATACGCAGTATTTT
CDR3aa: CASSIAGSSTDTQYF
abundance: .
d_gene: .
v_gene: TRBV19
j_gene: TRBJ2-3

CDR3nt: TGTGCCTGGAGCTCGTATACAGGGGGGAGTGGGGCTAAAACAGATACGCAGTATTTT
CDR3aa: CAWSSYTGGSGAKTDTQYF
abundance: .
d_gene: TRBD1
v_gene: TRBV30
j_gene: TRBJ2-3

CDR3nt: TGTGCCAGCAGTTTAAGGGTACCTTTGCATGGCTACACCTTC
CDR3aa: CASSLRVPLHGYTF
abundance: many
d_gene: .
v_gene: TRBV28
j_gene: TRBJ1-2

CDR3nt: TGTGCCAGCAGCTGGGGACAGGGGAATTCAGATACGCAGTATTTT
CDR3aa: CASSWGQGNSDTQYF
abundance: few
d_gene: TRBD1
v_gene: TRBV7-6
j_gene: TRBJ2-3

CDR3nt: TGTGCCAGCAGCTTAGATCCGGGGGCTCCATTATATGGCTACACCTTC
CDR3aa: CASSLDPGAPLYGYTF
abundance: .
d_gene: .
v_gene: TRBV11-2
j_gene: TRBJ1-2

CDR3nt: TGCAGCGCCTATGACAGTACCTATGGCTACACCTTC
CDR3aa: CSAYDSTYGYTF
abundance: .
d_gene: .
v_gene: TRBV29-1
j_gene: TRBJ1-2

CDR3nt: TGTGCCAGCAGTCTCAACGTGCAGGGGTCACTTGGGAATAATCAGCCCCAGCATTTT
CDR3aa: CASSLNVQGSLGNNQPQHF
abundance: many
d_gene: .
v_gene: TRBV28
j_gene: TRBJ1-5

CDR3nt: TGTGCCAGCAGCTTTATCGCGGCATACTACGAGCAGTACTTC
CDR3aa: CASSFIAAYYEQYF
abundance: .
d_gene: .
v_gene: TRBV5-8
j_gene: TRBJ2-7

CDR3nt: TGTGCCAGCAGCTTACGACAGCCCTGGGACATTCAGTACTTC
CDR3aa: CASSLRQPWDIQYF
abundance: many
d_gene: .
v_gene: TRBV11-2
j_gene: TRBJ2-4

CDR3nt: TGTGCCAGCAGTTCCGCCGGGACCCTCGCTGTGGGCAATCAGCCCCAGCATTTT
CDR3aa: CASSSAGTLAVGNQPQHF
abundance: many
d_gene: .
v_gene: TRBV6-5
j_gene: TRBJ1-5

CDR3nt: TGTGCCAGCAGTTTCGGGCTAGCGGGAGCACAAGATACGCAGTATTTT
CDR3aa: CASSFGLAGAQDTQYF
abundance: .
d_gene: TRBD2
v_gene: TRBV28
j_gene: TRBJ2-3

CDR3nt: TGTGCCAGCAGCTCGACAGGGGAGGGCAATCAGCCCCAGCATTTT
CDR3aa: CASSSTGEGNQPQHF
abundance: many
d_gene: TRBD1
v_gene: TRBV7-3
j_gene: TRBJ1-5

CDR3nt: TGTGCCAGCAGTCCCCATCGGACATTCCCCGGGGGCAATCAGCCCCAGCATTTT
CDR3aa: CASSPHRTFPGGNQPQHF
abundance: many
d_gene: .
v_gene: TRBV27
j_gene: TRBJ1-5

CDR3nt: TGCGCCAGCAGCTTGGTGACTTCCGGGACAGCGAGTCTCTACGAGCAGTACTTC
CDR3aa: CASSLVTSGTASLYEQYF
abundance: few
d_gene: TRBD1
v_gene: TRBV5-1
j_gene: TRBJ2-7

CDR3nt: TGTGCCAGCTCGCAACAAGAAACGAACATTCAGTACTTC
CDR3aa: CASSQQETNIQYF
abundance: .
d_gene: .
v_gene: TRBV18
j_gene: TRBJ2-4

CDR3nt: TGCGCCAGCAGCCACACGGCCCTCGGCACGAGATACACTGAAGCTTTCTTT
CDR3aa: CASSHTALGTRYTEAFF
abundance: .
d_gene: .
v_gene: TRBV4-1
j_gene: TRBJ1-1

CDR3nt: TGTGCCTGGGGAAGGACTACCTACGAGCAGTACTTC
CDR3aa: CAWGRTTYEQYF
abundance: few
d_gene: .
v_gene: TRBV30
j_gene: TRBJ2-7

CDR3nt: TGCAGCGTTCGGGACAGGGGTACCTACGAGCAGTACTTC
CDR3aa: CSVRDRGTYEQYF
abundance: .
d_gene: TRBD1
v_gene: TRBV29-1
j_gene: TRBJ2-7

CDR3nt: TGTGCCACCAGCAGACGGACAGGGAAGGACACCGGGGAGCTGTTTTTT
CDR3aa: CATSRRTGKDTGELFF
abundance: many
d_gene: TRBD1
v_gene: TRBV15
j_gene: TRBJ2-2

CDR3nt: TGTGCCACCCAGAAGAAGGGTTCGTCCTACGAGCAGTACTTC
CDR3aa: CATQKKGSSYEQYF
abundance: .
d_gene: .
v_gene: TRBV19
j_gene: TRBJ2-7

CDR3nt: TGTGCCAGCAGAAACCAGGGTGCACCCCTCCACTTT
CDR3aa: CASRNQGAPLHF
abundance: many
d_gene: .
v_gene: TRBV6-1
j_gene: TRBJ1-6

CDR3nt: TGTGCCAGCAGCTTATTAGTAGCGAGTGAGCAGTTCTTC
CDR3aa: CASSLLVASEQFF
abundance: few
d_gene: .
v_gene: TRBV13
j_gene: TRBJ2-1

CDR3nt: TGTGCCAGCAGCTTACGACCTAAAAATAGCGGGAGTCAGGGCAATGAGCAGTTCTTC
CDR3aa: CASSLRPKNSGSQGNEQFF
abundance: many
d_gene: TRBD2
v_gene: TRBV11-2
j_gene: TRBJ2-1

CDR3nt: TGCGCCAGCAGCCGCCCGCCCTCCCCCGAGCAGTACTTC
CDR3aa: CASSRPPSPEQYF
abundance: .
d_gene: .
v_gene: TRBV4-1
j_gene: TRBJ2-7

CDR3nt: TGTGCCAGCAGCCAAACAGGGGAACCGAATCAGCCCCAGCATTTT
CDR3aa: CASSQTGEPNQPQHF
abundance: many
d_gene: TRBD1
v_gene: TRBV11-1
j_gene: TRBJ1-5

CDR3nt: TGTGCCAGCAGCTTAGCCCCTCGCGGAGATACGCAGTATTTT
CDR3aa: CASSLAPRGDTQYF
abundance: .
d_gene: .
v_gene: TRBV7-9
j_gene: TRBJ2-3

CDR3nt: TGTGCCAGCAGCGGACTAGCGGGCCCTCCCTACGAGCAGTACTTC
CDR3aa: CASSGLAGPPYEQYF
abundance: many
d_gene: TRBD2
v_gene: TRBV12-3/TRBV12-4
j_gene: TRBJ2-7

CDR3nt: TGTGCCAGCACAGACACCGGGACAGGCACTCGACCCCAGCATTTT
CDR3aa: CASTDTGTGTRPQHF
abundance: many
d_gene: TRBD1
v_gene: TRBV12-3/TRBV12-4
j_gene: TRBJ1-5

CDR3nt: TGTGCCAGCAGCTCCCCGACTAGCGGGAGGTTTAGCTCCTACGAGCAGTACTTC
CDR3aa: CASSSPTSGRFSSYEQYF
abundance: .
d_gene: TRBD2
v_gene: TRBV11-2
j_gene: TRBJ2-7

CDR3nt: TGTGCCAGCAGCACGAGGGACAGGGGATCCGGGGAGCTGTTTTTT
CDR3aa: CASSTRDRGSGELFF
abundance: .
d_gene: TRBD1
v_gene: TRBV9
j_gene: TRBJ2-2

CDR3nt: TGTGCCAGCAAGAGGACAGGCAATTCACCCCTCCACTTT
CDR3aa: CASKRTGNSPLHF
abundance: many
d_gene: TRBD1
v_gene: TRBV2
j_gene: TRBJ1-6

CDR3nt: TGTGCCAGCAGGAAAGCCCCAATTTATTCTAGCACAGATACGCAGTATTTT
CDR3aa: CASRKAPIYSSTDTQYF
abundance: many
d_gene: .
v_gene: TRBV2
j_gene: TRBJ2-3

CDR3nt: TGTGCCAGTAGTATAGAAGGGGGATATAGCAATCAGCCCCAGCATTTT
CDR3aa: CASSIEGGYSNQPQHF
abundance: .
d_gene: .
v_gene: TRBV19
j_gene: TRBJ1-5

CDR3nt: TGTGCCAGCAGTGAAGGACAACAGCCCCAGCATTTT
CDR3aa: CASSEGQQPQHF
abundance: few
d_gene: .
v_gene: TRBV6-1
j_gene: TRBJ1-5